One T cell receptor (beta chain) is described in this entry. This CDR3 region has 16 residues. Trimming removed 0 bases at V and 5 bases at J, with 16 bases between. Germline CDR1 and CDR2: SGDLS and YYNGEE. The sample belongs to a study of CD8 T cells in ankylosing spondylitis. One entry per CDR3 protein, called by TCRdb with MiXCR from the 5' RACE reads. Of 300,000 to 400,000 distinct CDR3 sequences listed, roughly 14% are singletons. The V and J genes are TRBV9 and TRBJ2-3; the D gene is possibly TRBD2 (7 bases). The source is a male donor with ankylosing spondylitis or in good health (not recorded which). The sequencing sample was made of blood, either unsorted or a sorted T cell fraction (not recorded which). CDR3 bases: TGTGCCAGCAGCGTAGGAATGGCGGGGGCGGGAGATACGCAGTATTTT. Translation gives CASSVGMAGAGDTQYF.